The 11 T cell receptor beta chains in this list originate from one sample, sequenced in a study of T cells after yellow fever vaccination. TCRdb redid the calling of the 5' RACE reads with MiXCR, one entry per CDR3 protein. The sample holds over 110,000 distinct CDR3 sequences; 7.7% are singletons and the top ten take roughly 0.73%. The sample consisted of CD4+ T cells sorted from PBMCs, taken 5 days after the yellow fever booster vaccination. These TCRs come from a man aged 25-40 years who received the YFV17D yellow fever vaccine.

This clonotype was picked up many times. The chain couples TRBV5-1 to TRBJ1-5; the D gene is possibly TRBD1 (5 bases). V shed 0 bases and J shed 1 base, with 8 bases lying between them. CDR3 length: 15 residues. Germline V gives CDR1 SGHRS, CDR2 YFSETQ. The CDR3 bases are TGCGCCAGCAGCTTGGTTGGGGGGAGCAATCAGCCCCAGCATTTT. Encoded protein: CASSLVGGSNQPQHF.

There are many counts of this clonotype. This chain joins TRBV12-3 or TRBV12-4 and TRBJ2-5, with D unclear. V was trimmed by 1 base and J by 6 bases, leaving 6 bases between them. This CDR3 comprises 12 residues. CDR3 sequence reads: CASSLEKKTQYF. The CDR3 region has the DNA TGTGCCAGCAGTTTAGAAAAGAAGACCCAGTACTTC.

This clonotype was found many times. CDR3: CASSSLWDREGEQFF. CDR3 sequence (DNA): TGTGCCAGCAGTTCTCTTTGGGATCGGGAGGGTGAGCAGTTCTTC. This chain joins TRBV6-5 and TRBJ2-1; 8 nucleotides match TRBD2. This CDR3 spans 15 amino acids. Trimming at V came to 4 bases and at J to 9 bases, leaving 11 bases not matched to a gene. Looked up from germline, CDR1 is MNHEY and CDR2 is SVGAGI.

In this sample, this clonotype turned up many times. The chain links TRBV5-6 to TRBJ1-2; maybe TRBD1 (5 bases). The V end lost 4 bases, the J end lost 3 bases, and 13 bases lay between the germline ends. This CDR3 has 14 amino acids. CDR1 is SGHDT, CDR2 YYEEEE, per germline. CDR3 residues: CASSPTGTDYGYTF. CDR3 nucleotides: TGTGCCAGCAGCCCGACCGGGACGGACTATGGCTACACCTTC.

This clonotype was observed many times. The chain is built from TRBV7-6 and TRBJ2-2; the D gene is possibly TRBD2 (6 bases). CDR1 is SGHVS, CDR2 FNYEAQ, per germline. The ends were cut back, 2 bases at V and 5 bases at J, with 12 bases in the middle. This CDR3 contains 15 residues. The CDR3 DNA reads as TGTGCCAGCAGCTTAAGTGGGAGCGGGACCGGGGAGCTGTTTTTT. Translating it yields CASSLSGSGTGELFF. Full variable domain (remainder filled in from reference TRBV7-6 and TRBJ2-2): GAGVSQSPRYKVTKRGQDVALRCDPISGHVSLYWYRQALGQGPEFLTYFNYEAQQDKSGLPNDRFSAERPEGSISTLTIQRTEQRDSAMYRCASSLSGSGTGELFFGEGSRLTVL.

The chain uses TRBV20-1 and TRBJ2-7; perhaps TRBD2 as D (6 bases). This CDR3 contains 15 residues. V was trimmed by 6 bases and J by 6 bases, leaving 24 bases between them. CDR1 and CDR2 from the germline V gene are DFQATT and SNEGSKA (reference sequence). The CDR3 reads CSAIDSSGPGFEQYF. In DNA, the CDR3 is TGCAGTGCGATCGACAGTAGCGGTCCTGGGTTCGAGCAGTACTTC.

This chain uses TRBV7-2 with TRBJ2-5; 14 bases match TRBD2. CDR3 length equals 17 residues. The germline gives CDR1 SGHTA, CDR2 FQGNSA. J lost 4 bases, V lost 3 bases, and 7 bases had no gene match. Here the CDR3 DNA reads TGTGCCAGCAGCTTGACTAGCGGGAGGGCACAGGGAGAGACCCAGTACTTC. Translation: CASSLTSGRAQGETQYF.

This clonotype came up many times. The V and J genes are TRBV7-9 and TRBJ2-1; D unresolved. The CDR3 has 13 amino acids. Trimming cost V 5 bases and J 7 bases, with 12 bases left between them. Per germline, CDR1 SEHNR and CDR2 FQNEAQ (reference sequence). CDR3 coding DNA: TGTGCCAGCAGCCTCGGAACTGGGAATGAGCAGTTCTTC. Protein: CASSLGTGNEQFF.

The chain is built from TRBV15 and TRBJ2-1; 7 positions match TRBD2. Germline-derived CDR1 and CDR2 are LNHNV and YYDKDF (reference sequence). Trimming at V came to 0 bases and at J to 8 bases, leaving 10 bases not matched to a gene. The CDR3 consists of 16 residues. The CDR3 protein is CATSRDWTSGGYEQFF. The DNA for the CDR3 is TGTGCCACCAGCAGAGATTGGACATCGGGGGGTTATGAGCAGTTCTTC. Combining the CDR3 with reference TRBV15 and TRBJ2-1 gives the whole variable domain DAMVIQNPRYQVTQFGKPVTLSCSQTLNHNVMYWYQQKSSQAPKLLFHYYDKDFNNEADTPDNFQSRRPNTSFCFLDIRSPGLGDTAMYLCATSRDWTSGGYEQFFGPGTRLTVL.

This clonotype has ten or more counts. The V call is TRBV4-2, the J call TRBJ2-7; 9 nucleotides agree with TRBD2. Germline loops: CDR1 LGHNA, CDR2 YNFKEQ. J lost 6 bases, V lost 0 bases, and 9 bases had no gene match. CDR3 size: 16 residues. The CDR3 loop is CASSQDHLAGWGEQYF. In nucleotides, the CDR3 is TGTGCCAGCAGCCAAGATCATCTAGCGGGATGGGGCGAGCAGTACTTC.

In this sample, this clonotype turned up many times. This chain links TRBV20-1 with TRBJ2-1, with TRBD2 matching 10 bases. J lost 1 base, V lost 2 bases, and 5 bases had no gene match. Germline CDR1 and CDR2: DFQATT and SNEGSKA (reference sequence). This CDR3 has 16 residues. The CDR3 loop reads CSARRTSGASYNEQFF. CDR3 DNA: TGCAGTGCTAGACGAACTAGCGGGGCTTCCTACAATGAGCAGTTCTTC.